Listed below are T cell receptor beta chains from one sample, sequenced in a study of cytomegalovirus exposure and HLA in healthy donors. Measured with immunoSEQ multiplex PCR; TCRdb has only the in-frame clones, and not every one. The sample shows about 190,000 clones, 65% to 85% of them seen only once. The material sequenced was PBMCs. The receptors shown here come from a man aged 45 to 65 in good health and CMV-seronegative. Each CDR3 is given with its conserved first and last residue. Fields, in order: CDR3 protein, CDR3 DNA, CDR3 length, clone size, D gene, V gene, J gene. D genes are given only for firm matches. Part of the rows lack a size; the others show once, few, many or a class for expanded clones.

CDR3: CSARAGLSYEQYF; DNA: TGCAGCGCTCGAGCGGGGCTCTCCTACGAGCAGTACTTC; length: 13; size: NA; D: TRBD2; V: TRBV29-1; J: TRBJ2-7
CDR3: CASSLGFGGDEQFF; DNA: TGTGCCAGCAGCTTAGGTTTCGGAGGCGATGAGCAGTTCTTC; length: 14; size: NA; D: NA; V: TRBV7-9; J: TRBJ2-1
CDR3: CASSFGLGETQYF; DNA: TGCGCCAGCAGCTTCGGACTAGGAGAGACCCAGTACTTC; length: 13; size: NA; D: TRBD2; V: TRBV5-1; J: TRBJ2-5
CDR3: CASSKARGGSYEQYF; DNA: TGTGCCAGCAGCAAAGCCCGGGGGGGGTCCTACGAGCAGTACTTC; length: 15; size: NA; D: NA; V: TRBV21-1; J: TRBJ2-7
CDR3: CASSLGLAGITDTQYF; DNA: TGTGCCAGCAGTCTAGGACTAGCGGGGATCACAGATACGCAGTATTTT; length: 16; size: NA; D: TRBD2; V: TRBV2; J: TRBJ2-3
CDR3: CASSDTAGQPQHF; DNA: TGTGCCAGCAGTGACACAGCGGGTCAGCCCCAGCATTTT; length: 13; size: once; D: NA; V: TRBV6-4; J: TRBJ1-5
CDR3: CASSFGGSDNSPLHF; DNA: TGTGCCAGCAGCTTTGGGGGGAGTGATAATTCACCCCTCCACTTT; length: 15; size: NA; D: NA; V: TRBV5-6; J: TRBJ1-6
CDR3: CAWSVRGRGIYEQYF; DNA: TGTGCCTGGAGTGTACGGGGCAGGGGTATATACGAGCAGTACTTC; length: 15; size: NA; D: NA; V: TRBV30; J: TRBJ2-7
CDR3: CASSVGTGFNEQFF; DNA: TGTGCCAGCAGCGTCGGGACAGGGTTCAATGAGCAGTTCTTC; length: 14; size: NA; D: TRBD1; V: TRBV9; J: TRBJ2-1
CDR3: CASSLVPSGGRTGELFF; DNA: TGTGCCAGCAGCTTAGTACCTAGCGGGGGACGCACCGGGGAGCTGTTTTTT; length: 17; size: NA; D: TRBD2; V: TRBV7-2; J: TRBJ2-2
CDR3: CASSLAAGGGYSTDTQYF; DNA: TGTGCCAGCAGCTTAGCAGCGGGGGGCGGATATAGCACAGATACGCAGTATTTT; length: 18; size: few; D: TRBD2; V: TRBV7-2; J: TRBJ2-3
CDR3: CASSPGGQGGTEAFF; DNA: TGTGCCAGCTCACCAGGGGGACAGGGAGGAACTGAAGCTTTCTTT; length: 15; size: once; D: TRBD1; V: TRBV18; J: TRBJ1-1
CDR3: CASSQVSYNEQFF; DNA: TGTGCCAGCAGCCAAGTTAGCTACAATGAGCAGTTCTTC; length: 13; size: NA; D: NA; V: TRBV14; J: TRBJ2-1
CDR3: CASRPGTGNSPLHF; DNA: TGTGCCAGCAGACCAGGGACAGGGAATTCACCCCTCCACTTT; length: 14; size: NA; D: TRBD1; V: TRBV11-2; J: TRBJ1-6
CDR3: CASRGTGFSGNTIYF; DNA: TGTGCCAGTAGAGGGACAGGGTTCTCTGGAAACACCATATATTTT; length: 15; size: NA; D: TRBD1; V: TRBV19; J: TRBJ1-3
CDR3: CASSPFLADQETQYF; DNA: TGTGCCAGCAGTCCCTTCCTAGCGGACCAAGAGACCCAGTACTTC; length: 15; size: few; D: TRBD2; V: TRBV9; J: TRBJ2-5
CDR3: CASSSIKRTGGNEQFF; DNA: TGTGCCAGCAGCTCCATCAAAAGGACAGGGGGCAATGAGCAGTTCTTC; length: 16; size: once; D: TRBD1; V: TRBV13; J: TRBJ2-1
CDR3: CSSSLASGTREQYF; DNA: TGTTCCAGCAGCTTAGCATCAGGAACCCGAGAGCAGTACTTC; length: 14; size: NA; D: NA; V: TRBV7-9; J: TRBJ2-7
CDR3: CAWSGGGGQPQHF; DNA: TGTGCCTGGAGTGGGGGGGGCGGTCAGCCCCAGCATTTT; length: 13; size: NA; D: NA; V: TRBV30; J: TRBJ1-5
CDR3: CASSSVLETQYF; DNA: TGTGCCAGCAGCTCCGTTTTGGAGACCCAGTACTTC; length: 12; size: NA; D: NA; V: TRBV7-6; J: TRBJ2-5
CDR3: CASSLDRPFREPHEQYF; DNA: TGTGCCAGCAGCTTAGACCGACCTTTCCGGGAACCCCACGAGCAGTACTTC; length: 17; size: once; D: NA; V: TRBV7-9; J: TRBJ2-7
CDR3: CASSSEHTGIYSNQPQHF; DNA: TGTGCCAGCAGCTCCGAACATACAGGGATTTATAGCAATCAGCCCCAGCATTTT; length: 18; size: NA; D: NA; V: TRBV5-4; J: TRBJ1-5
CDR3: CASSSSPLTGDNSPLHF; DNA: TGTGCCAGCAGTTCGTCCCCCTTGACAGGGGATAATTCACCCCTCCACTTT; length: 17; size: NA; D: TRBD1; V: TRBV27; J: TRBJ1-6
CDR3: CASSYGFGRDYEQYF; DNA: TGTGCCAGCAGTTACGGTTTCGGACGGGACTACGAGCAGTACTTC; length: 15; size: NA; D: NA; V: TRBV6-6; J: TRBJ2-7
CDR3: CASSPRTGNEQFF; DNA: TGTGCCAGCAGCCCTAGGACAGGGAATGAGCAGTTCTTC; length: 13; size: NA; D: TRBD1; V: TRBV7-9; J: TRBJ2-1
CDR3: CASSLASSGQFNQPQHF; DNA: TGTGCCAGCAGCTTAGCTTCATCGGGACAGTTCAATCAGCCCCAGCATTTT; length: 17; size: NA; D: TRBD1; V: TRBV7-2; J: TRBJ1-5
CDR3: CASSPTTSGGHIQYF; DNA: TGCGCCAGCAGTCCAACGACTAGCGGGGGGCACATTCAGTACTTC; length: 15; size: once; D: TRBD2; V: TRBV5-1; J: TRBJ2-4
CDR3: CASSLRGNTIYF; DNA: TGTGCCAGCAGCTTACGGGGAAACACCATATATTTT; length: 12; size: NA; D: NA; V: TRBV7-2; J: TRBJ1-3
CDR3: CASSMGQTSYGYTF; DNA: TGTGCCAGCAGCATGGGACAGACCAGCTATGGCTACACCTTC; length: 14; size: NA; D: TRBD1; V: TRBV5-8; J: TRBJ1-2
CDR3: CSSSLFLAGDSTDTQYF; DNA: TGTTCCAGCAGCTTATTCTTAGCGGGAGATAGCACAGATACGCAGTATTTT; length: 17; size: NA; D: TRBD2; V: TRBV7-9; J: TRBJ2-3
CDR3: CAWAGQGLQPQHF; DNA: TGTGCCTGGGCGGGACAGGGGCTTCAGCCCCAGCATTTT; length: 13; size: NA; D: TRBD1; V: TRBV30; J: TRBJ1-5
CDR3: CASSQLTGPQDGYTF; DNA: TGTGCCAGCAGCCAGTTGACAGGCCCCCAGGATGGCTACACCTTC; length: 15; size: NA; D: NA; V: TRBV4-2; J: TRBJ1-2
CDR3: CANPRQGATEAFF; DNA: TGTGCCAACCCGAGACAGGGGGCCACTGAAGCTTTCTTT; length: 13; size: NA; D: TRBD1; V: TRBV2; J: TRBJ1-1
CDR3: CAWSVKRGAQETQYF; DNA: TGTGCCTGGAGTGTAAAGCGGGGGGCTCAAGAGACCCAGTACTTC; length: 15; size: NA; D: TRBD2; V: TRBV30; J: TRBJ2-5
CDR3: CSSSLMYGLSSYNEQFF; DNA: TGTTCCAGCAGCTTAATGTACGGGTTAAGCTCCTACAATGAGCAGTTCTTC; length: 17; size: NA; D: NA; V: TRBV7-9; J: TRBJ2-1
CDR3: CASRLSTGTQYF; DNA: TGTGCCAGCAGGCTCTCCACCGGGACCCAGTACTTC; length: 12; size: NA; D: NA; V: TRBV6-5; J: TRBJ2-5
CDR3: CAISPMLAEGNTIYF; DNA: TGTGCCATCAGCCCCATGTTGGCAGAAGGAAACACCATATATTTT; length: 15; size: NA; D: NA; V: TRBV10-3; J: TRBJ1-3
CDR3: CASRQGVGSPLHF; DNA: TGTGCCAGCCGACAGGGTGTCGGATCACCCCTCCACTTT; length: 13; size: NA; D: TRBD1; V: TRBV6-5; J: TRBJ1-6
CDR3: CASSLYTGVDSPLHF; DNA: TGTGCCAGCAGCTTGTATACGGGGGTCGATTCACCCCTCCACTTT; length: 15; size: NA; D: NA; V: TRBV5-5; J: TRBJ1-6
CDR3: CASSSVGSLGGYEQYF; DNA: TGTGCCAGCAGCTCGGTCGGGAGCTTGGGAGGCTACGAGCAGTACTTC; length: 16; size: NA; D: NA; V: TRBV11-2; J: TRBJ2-7
CDR3: CASSYGEDTQYF; DNA: TGTGCCAGCAGCTACGGAGAAGATACGCAGTATTTT; length: 12; size: NA; D: NA; V: TRBV7-9; J: TRBJ2-3
CDR3: CASSDVGPENQPQHF; DNA: TGTGCCAGCAGTGACGTGGGGCCGGAGAATCAGCCCCAGCATTTT; length: 15; size: NA; D: NA; V: TRBV6-4; J: TRBJ1-5
CDR3: CASSGRTGENSPLHF; DNA: TGTGCCAGCAGCGGTCGTACAGGGGAGAATTCACCCCTCCACTTT; length: 15; size: once; D: TRBD1; V: TRBV7-2; J: TRBJ1-6
CDR3: CASSAGQGLTDTQYF; DNA: TGTGCCAGTAGCGCCGGACAGGGGCTCACAGATACGCAGTATTTT; length: 15; size: NA; D: TRBD1; V: TRBV19; J: TRBJ2-3
CDR3: CASSAGDRGHEQYF; DNA: TGTGCCAGCAGCGCCGGGGACAGGGGGCATGAGCAGTACTTC; length: 14; size: few; D: TRBD1; V: TRBV2; J: TRBJ2-7
CDR3: CASTDGQGNIQYF; DNA: TGCGCCAGCACCGACGGTCAGGGGAACATTCAGTACTTC; length: 13; size: once; D: NA; V: TRBV5-1; J: TRBJ2-4
CDR3: CASSLQVNTEAFF; DNA: TGTGCCAGCAGTCTTCAGGTGAACACTGAAGCTTTCTTT; length: 13; size: NA; D: NA; V: TRBV6-1; J: TRBJ1-1
CDR3: CASSSTSGGFNEQFF; DNA: TGTGCTAGCAGCTCGACTAGCGGGGGGTTCAATGAGCAGTTCTTC; length: 15; size: NA; D: TRBD2; V: TRBV7-7; J: TRBJ2-1
CDR3: CASSGQGSGNTIYF; DNA: TGTGCCAGCAGCGGACAGGGATCTGGAAACACCATATATTTT; length: 14; size: NA; D: TRBD1; V: TRBV2; J: TRBJ1-3
CDR3: CASSFGRQLGLVDEQYF; DNA: TGTGCCAGCAGCTTTGGGAGGCAGCTTGGATTAGTGGACGAGCAGTACTTC; length: 17; size: NA; D: NA; V: TRBV5-6; J: TRBJ2-7
CDR3: CAIQGPTLTEAFF; DNA: TGTGCCATCCAGGGGCCAACGCTCACTGAAGCTTTCTTT; length: 13; size: NA; D: NA; V: TRBV6-1; J: TRBJ1-1
CDR3: CSGAQEHGYTF; DNA: TGCAGCGGCGCACAGGAACATGGCTACACCTTC; length: 11; size: NA; D: NA; V: TRBV29-1; J: TRBJ1-2
CDR3: CASSPLQVVSPYEQYF; DNA: TGTGCCAGCAGCCCCTTACAGGTTGTTAGCCCCTACGAGCAGTACTTC; length: 16; size: NA; D: NA; V: TRBV7-8; J: TRBJ2-7